This entry is about one T cell receptor (beta chain). The germline CDR1 and CDR2 sequences are LNHDA and SQIVND (reference sequence). Trimming removed 5 bases from V and 0 bases from J, with 7 bases in between. The CDR3 is 13 residues long. This sample is part of a study of blood T cell repertoires in COVID-19. In the study overall: The United States, Italy and Spain provided the acute and convalescent COVID-19 samples. T cells, B-cell-depleted T cells, or PBMCs provided the cDNA or gDNA that served as material.

Repertoires were generated with immunoSEQ multiplex PCR, while TCRdb's copy carries only in-frame clones and drops some. The sample has around 160,000 clones; 80% to 90% are singletons. Sequencing was done on a sample of peripheral blood. The sequence came from a man in his 60s with acute or convalescent COVID-19. The J gene is TRBJ1-1, the V gene TRBV19; no clear D gene. The CDR3 DNA follows: TGTGCCAGTAGTTATTACATGAACACTGAAGCTTTCTTT. As protein: CASSYYMNTEAFF.